The clone carrying this TCR beta chain was picked up a small number of times. The antigen is not known. TCRdb fed the reads into MiXCR, producing one record per CDR3 protein. Seen here are over 100,000 distinct CDR3 sequences, 10% observed once, and the top ten hold about 32%. The data derive from a study of T cell repertoires in cytomegalovirus infection. The wider study: A matching HLA type, together with CMV infection, was signaled by public TCR beta signatures.

Unmatched junction bases numbered 8, after V lost 10 bases and J lost 4 bases. From germline, CDR1 is ENHRY and CDR2 SYGVKD. This CDR3 comprises 13 residues. General study results and limits: Within the response measured ex vivo, HLA-C-restricted CMV-specific TCR beta clonotypes were dominant.

This chain uses TRBV10-3 with TRBJ1-2; TRBD1 agrees at 8 bases. The specimen sequenced was PBMCs, sequenced either directly or after in vitro stimulation (not recorded which). This sequence was found in a human donor in good health (CMV status not recorded). Some clones in this sample may be carry-over from other donors' samples. CDR3 region: CATATGDFYGYTF. As DNA, the CDR3 is TGTGCCACCGCGACAGGGGACTTCTATGGCTACACCTTC.